The 12 T cell receptor beta chains below come from one sample, sequenced in a study of blood T cell repertoires in COVID-19. Clones were sequenced by immunoSEQ multiplex PCR, and TCRdb holds only the in-frame ones, with some missing. The profile shows 200,000 to 300,000 clones, approximately 83% of them singletons. The sample taken for sequencing was PBMCs or T cells enriched from blood (not recorded which). The receptors stem from a woman aged 40-49 years with acute COVID-19.

The chain joins TRBV7-9 to TRBJ2-3, with 10 bases identical to TRBD2. Germline V gene data show CDR1 as SEHNR and CDR2 as FQNEAQ (reference sequence). V was pared by 5 bases and J by 0 bases, with 5 bases of the junction left unmatched. CDR3 length: 16 amino acids. The CDR3 sequence: CASSQGTSESTDTQYF. CDR3 DNA: TGTGCCAGCAGCCAGGGGACTAGCGAGAGCACAGATACGCAGTATTTT.

The CDR3 loop reads CSVASGTGQETQYF. The DNA for the CDR3 is TGCAGCGTAGCATCCGGGACAGGACAAGAGACCCAGTACTTC. J is TRBJ2-5 and V is TRBV29-1; 8 bases are shared with TRBD1. The germline CDR1 and CDR2 sequences are SQVTM and ANQGSEA. Germline trimming cut 6 bases from V and 2 bases from J; bases unmatched to any gene: 8. The CDR3 consists of 14 residues.

The CDR3 DNA follows: TGTGCCAGCAGTTATGGACTAGCGGGAGAGGAGTTCTTC. It specifies CASSYGLAGEEFF. The chain couples TRBV12-3 or TRBV12-4 to TRBJ2-1, with 13 positions matching TRBD2. CDR3 length: 13 residues. Trimming cost V 4 bases and J 14 bases; bases outside gene matches: 5.

This rearrangement joins TRBV11-2 to TRBJ1-2; 10 nucleotides agree with TRBD1. Germline trimming cut 5 bases from V and 8 bases from J; bases unmatched to any gene: 8. The CDR3 has 14 amino acids. Germline CDR1 reads SGHAT; CDR2 reads FQNNGV. The CDR3 region is CASSVGTGDRGYTF. Written as DNA, the CDR3 is TGTGCCAGCAGCGTAGGGACAGGGGACAGGGGCTACACCTTC.

The chain couples TRBV7-9 to TRBJ2-7; D is ambiguous. Per germline, CDR1 SEHNR and CDR2 FQNEAQ (reference sequence). The CDR3 has 13 residues. Trimming shortened V by 5 bases and J by 3 bases, and 11 bases separated the two germline ends. In nucleotides, the CDR3 is TGTGCCAGCAGCGACAACCCTGTCTACGAGCAGTACTTC. Encoded protein: CASSDNPVYEQYF.

V usage is TRBV24-1 and J usage is TRBJ2-1; a weak D match, TRBD1 (6 bases). Germline CDR1 reads KGHDR; CDR2 reads SFDVKD. The germline V and J ends were trimmed by 2 bases and 4 bases, with 11 bases remaining between them. CDR3 length: 15 residues. The CDR3 nucleotides are TGTGCCACCAGTGATTCCGGGACACTGTACAATGAGCAGTTCTTC. This encodes CATSDSGTLYNEQFF.

V is TRBV7-2 and J is TRBJ2-7, with D possibly being TRBD2 (6 bases). The germline CDR1 and CDR2 sequences are SGHTA and FQGNSA. The CDR3 has 17 amino acids. V lost 3 bases, J lost 3 bases, and 21 bases lay in between. CDR3 bases: TGTGCCAGCAGCTTCGGGGGTCGCTGGACTATTAACTACGAGCAGTACTTC. Protein product: CASSFGGRWTINYEQYF. The full variable domain, rest sourced from reference TRBV7-2 and TRBJ2-7, is GAGVSQSPSNKVTEKGKDVELRCDPISGHTALYWYRQSLGQGLEFLIYFQGNSAPDKSGLPSDRFSAERTGGSVSTLTIQRTQQEDSAVYLCASSFGGRWTINYEQYFGPGTRLTVT.

The CDR3 loop is CASSPETGMNYGYTF. DNA for the CDR3: TGTGCCAGCAGTCCCGAGACAGGAATGAACTATGGCTACACCTTC. This rearrangement joins TRBV27 to TRBJ1-2; TRBD1 might be the D (6 bases). The CDR3 loop spans 15 amino acids. V shed 5 bases and J shed 2 bases, with 15 bases lying between them. CDR1 and CDR2 from the germline V gene are MNHEY and SMNVEV (reference sequence).

This rearrangement joins TRBV14 to TRBJ2-1; weak D call: TRBD2 (6 bases). Per germline, CDR1 SGHDN and CDR2 FVKESK. Trimming removed 3 bases at V and 11 bases at J, with 20 bases between. CDR3 size: 15 residues. CDR3 in amino acids: CASSHEQGLLGKQFF. CDR3 DNA: TGTGCCAGCAGCCACGAGCAGGGACTCCTAGGGAAGCAGTTCTTC.

The chain recombines TRBV6-2 or TRBV6-3 with TRBJ2-1; 11 positions agree with TRBD2. Germline values: CDR1 MNHEY, CDR2 SVGEGT. The CDR3 covers 14 residues. The ends lost 5 bases at V and 4 bases at J; junction bases unmatched: 1. The CDR3 loop reads CASSLAGGYNEQFF. The CDR3 nucleotides read TGTGCCAGCAGTCTAGCGGGAGGTTACAATGAGCAGTTCTTC.

The chain links TRBV6-5 to TRBJ1-2; a weak D match, TRBD1 (6 bases). V lost 0 bases to trimming and J lost 8 bases, with 16 bases between them. The length of the CDR3 is 15 residues. Per germline, CDR1 MNHEY and CDR2 SVGAGI. CDR3 protein: CASSYSNGQRGGYTF. For the CDR3, the DNA is TGTGCCAGCAGTTACTCCAACGGACAGCGGGGAGGCTACACCTTC.

The V gene is TRBV7-9, the J gene TRBJ1-1; 9 bases are shared with TRBD1. With V trimmed by 5 bases and J by 4 bases, 2 bases remained unmatched. The V gene's germline CDR1 is SEHNR and CDR2 FQNEAQ (reference sequence). The CDR3 sequence is 13 residues long. The CDR3, as DNA: TGTGCCAGCAGCGGGGGACAGGGCACTGAAGCTTTCTTT. Its protein product is CASSGGQGTEAFF.